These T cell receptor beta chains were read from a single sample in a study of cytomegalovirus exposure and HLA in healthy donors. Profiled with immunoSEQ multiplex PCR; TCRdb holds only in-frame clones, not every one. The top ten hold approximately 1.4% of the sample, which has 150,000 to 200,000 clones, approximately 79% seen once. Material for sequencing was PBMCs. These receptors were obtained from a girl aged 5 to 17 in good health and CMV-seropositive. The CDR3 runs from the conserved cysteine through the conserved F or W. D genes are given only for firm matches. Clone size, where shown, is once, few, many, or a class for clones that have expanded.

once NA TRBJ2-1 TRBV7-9 CASSPRIRGFEQFF TGTGCCAGCAGCCCACGGATAAGGGGTTTCGAGCAGTTCTTC
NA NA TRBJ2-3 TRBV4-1 CASSQVFGGITDTQYF TGCGCCAGCAGCCAAGTTTTTGGCGGGATCACAGATACGCAGTATTTT
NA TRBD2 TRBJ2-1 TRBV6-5 CASSYPGTRGYNEQFF TGTGCCAGCAGTTACCCCGGGACTAGAGGCTACAATGAGCAGTTCTTC
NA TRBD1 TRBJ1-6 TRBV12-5 CASGSSGTVSSPLHF TGTGCTAGTGGTTCCTCCGGGACAGTGAGTTCACCCCTCCACTTT
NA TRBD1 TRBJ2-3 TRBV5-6 CASSRERTGWTDTQYF TGTGCCAGCAGCCGGGAGCGGACAGGGTGGACAGATACGCAGTATTTT
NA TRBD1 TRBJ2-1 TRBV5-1 CASRPAGTGYNEQFF TGCGCCAGTAGACCGGCCGGGACAGGGTACAATGAGCAGTTCTTC
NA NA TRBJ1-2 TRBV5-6 CASSSRTANYGYTF TGTGCCAGCAGTTCCAGGACAGCAAACTATGGCTACACCTTC
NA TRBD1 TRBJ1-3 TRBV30 CAWRNRGSGNTIYF TGTGCCTGGAGGAACAGGGGATCTGGAAACACCATATATTTT
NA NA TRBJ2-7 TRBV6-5 CASTLGRGGEQYF TGTGCCAGCACCCTTGGGAGGGGGGGAGAGCAGTACTTC
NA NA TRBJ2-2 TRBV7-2 CASTKKPPGELFF TGTGCCAGCACCAAAAAGCCCCCCGGGGAGCTGTTTTTT
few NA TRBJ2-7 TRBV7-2 CASSQGGGPYEQYF TGTGCCAGCAGCCAGGGTGGCGGTCCCTACGAGCAGTACTTC
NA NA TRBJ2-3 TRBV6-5 CASSPREGVADTQYF TGTGCCAGCAGTCCAAGGGAGGGGGTGGCAGATACGCAGTATTTT
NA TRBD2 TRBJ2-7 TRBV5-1 CASSLAGGYEEQYF TGCGCCAGCAGCTTGGCGGGAGGGTACGAGGAGCAGTACTTC
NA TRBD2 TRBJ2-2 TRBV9 CASSVELLAATGELFF TGTGCCAGCAGCGTAGAGCTACTAGCGGCCACCGGGGAGCTGTTTTTT
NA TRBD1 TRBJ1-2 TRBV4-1 CASSQGQGRSIWLGTF TGCGCCAGCAGCCAGGGACAGGGAAGGTCGATATGGCTAGGCACCTTC
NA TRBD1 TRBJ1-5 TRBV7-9 CASSSDRGRVSNQPQHF TGTGCCAGCAGCTCGGACAGGGGCCGGGTTAGCAATCAGCCCCAGCATTTT
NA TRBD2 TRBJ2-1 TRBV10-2 CASSLAGGWNEQFF TGCGCCAGTTCACTAGCGGGGGGCTGGAATGAGCAGTTCTTC
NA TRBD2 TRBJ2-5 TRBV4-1 CASSPGSGGVIETQYF TGCGCCAGCAGCCCGGGTAGCGGGGGGGTGATAGAGACCCAGTACTTC
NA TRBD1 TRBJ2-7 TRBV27 CASSFGTGGYEQYF TGTGCCAGCAGTTTTGGGACAGGAGGCTACGAGCAGTACTTC
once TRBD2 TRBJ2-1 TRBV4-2 CASSHLPRLAGASYNEQFF TGTGCCAGCAGCCACCTCCCCCGACTAGCGGGTGCATCCTACAATGAGCAGTTCTTC
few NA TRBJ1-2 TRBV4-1 CASSRPGAGGGHGGYTF TGCGCCAGCAGCCGCCCCGGTGCGGGAGGGGGGCATGGTGGCTACACCTTC
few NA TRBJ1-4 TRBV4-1 CASSQVRMSGKLFF TGCGCCAGCAGCCAAGTCCGTATGTCAGGAAAACTGTTTTTT
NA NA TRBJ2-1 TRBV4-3 CASSQERRPLYNEQFF TGCGCCAGCAGCCAAGAGAGGAGGCCCTTATACAATGAGCAGTTCTTC
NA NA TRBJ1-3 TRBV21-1 CASSGREGGDGNTIYF TGTGCCAGCAGCGGGAGGGAAGGAGGGGACGGAAACACCATATATTTT
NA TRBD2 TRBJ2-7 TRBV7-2 CASSFGGNSYEQYF TGTGCCAGCAGCTTCGGGGGGAACTCCTACGAGCAGTACTTC
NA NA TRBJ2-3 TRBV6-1 CASSDVLGAAVTDTQYF TGTGCCAGCAGTGATGTTCTTGGCGCGGCTGTCACAGATACGCAGTATTTT
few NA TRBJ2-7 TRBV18 CASSPLVQDYEQYF TGTGCCAGCTCACCGCTTGTTCAGGACTACGAGCAGTACTTC
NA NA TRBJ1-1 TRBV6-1 CASSEPSGYTEAFF TGTGCCAGCAGTGAACCCTCCGGGTACACTGAAGCTTTCTTT
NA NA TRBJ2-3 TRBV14 CASSRDVPGIPTSTDTQYF TGTGCCAGCAGCCGGGATGTACCGGGAATTCCTACCTCCACAGATACGCAGTATTTT
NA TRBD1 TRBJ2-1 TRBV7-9 CASSLAPTTAGGQFF TGTGCCAGCAGCTTAGCGCCGACGACCGCAGGGGGGCAGTTCTTC
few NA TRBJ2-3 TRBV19 CASGNQGTTQYF TGTGCCAGCGGTAATCAGGGCACTACGCAGTATTTT
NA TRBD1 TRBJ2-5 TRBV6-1 CASSGQGARETQYF TGTGCCAGCTCTGGGCAGGGGGCAAGAGAGACCCAGTACTTC
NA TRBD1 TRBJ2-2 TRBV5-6 CASSYRTGWPGELFF TGTGCCAGCAGCTACCGGACAGGGTGGCCCGGGGAGCTGTTTTTT
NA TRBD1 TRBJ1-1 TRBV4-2 CASSHIDRECGAFF TGTGCCAGCAGCCACATAGACAGGGAGTGCGGGGCTTTCTTT
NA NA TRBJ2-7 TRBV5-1 CASSLAGEYEQYF TGCGCCAGCAGCTTGGCGGGTGAGTACGAGCAGTACTTC
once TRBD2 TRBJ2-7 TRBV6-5 CASSLTLAGGSYEQYF TGTGCCAGCAGTTTGACCTTAGCGGGGGGCTCCTACGAGCAGTACTTC
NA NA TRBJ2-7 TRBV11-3 CASSPQQGPYEQYF TGTGCCAGCAGCCCCCAACAGGGCCCCTACGAGCAGTACTTC
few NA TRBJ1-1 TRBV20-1 CSARREAFF TGCAGTGCTAGGAGAGAAGCTTTCTTT
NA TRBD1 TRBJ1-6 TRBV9 CASSIQGTGGVNSPLHF TGTGCCAGCAGTATCCAGGGGACAGGGGGCGTAAATTCACCCCTCCACTTT
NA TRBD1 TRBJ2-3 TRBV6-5 CASRRRDRGTDTQYF TGTGCCAGCAGGAGACGGGACAGGGGTACAGATACGCAGTATTTT
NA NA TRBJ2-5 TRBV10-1 CASSPGGNQETQYF TGCGCCAGCAGTCCAGGGGGGAACCAAGAGACCCAGTACTTC
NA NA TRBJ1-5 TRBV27 CASSPQYNQPQHF TGTGCCAGCAGCCCTCAGTACAATCAGCCCCAGCATTTT
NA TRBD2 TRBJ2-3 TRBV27 CASSLFLPGGSTDTQYF TGTGCCAGCAGTTTATTTCTCCCGGGGGGAAGCACAGATACGCAGTATTTT
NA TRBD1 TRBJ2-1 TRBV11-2 CASSPGGGQGNQPQFF TGTGCCAGCAGCCCAGGAGGGGGACAGGGCAATCAACCTCAGTTCTTC
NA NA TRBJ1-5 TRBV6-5 CASSYGEGQPQHF TGTGCCAGCAGTTACGGCGAGGGACAGCCCCAGCATTTT
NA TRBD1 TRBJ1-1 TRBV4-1 CASSQDSRDRMNTEAFF TGCGCCAGCAGCCAAGATTCCCGGGACAGGATGAACACTGAAGCTTTCTTT
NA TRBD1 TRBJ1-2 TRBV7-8 CASSRDRGYGYTF TGTGCCAGCAGCCGGGACAGGGGGTATGGCTACACCTTC